This T cell receptor beta chain was profiled in a study of blood T cell repertoires in COVID-19. V was cut by 6 bases and J by 0 bases, with 8 bases left in between. The CDR3 spans 13 residues. Germline V gives CDR1 LNHNV, CDR2 YYDKDF (reference sequence). Sequenced by immunoSEQ multiplex PCR; TCRdb stores in-frame clones only, minus some. The repertoire consists of 130,000 to 150,000 clones, with 80% to 90% occurring once and the leading ten covering around 8%. Sequencing input: peripheral blood. The origin of this receptor is an older woman with COVID-19, enrolled during active disease. The V gene is TRBV15, the J gene TRBJ1-2; D possibly corresponds to TRBD1 (5 bases). This chain's CDR3 is CATRQGPNYGYTF. In nucleotides, the CDR3 is TGTGCCACCAGGCAGGGTCCTAACTATGGCTACACCTTC.